The 5 T cell receptor beta chains given below trace back to one sample, sequenced in a study of blood T cell repertoires in COVID-19. TCRdb's copy holds only in-frame clones and misses some; the assay was immunoSEQ multiplex PCR. This table holds approximately 250,000 clones, 65% to 90% found once. Sequencing was performed on PBMCs or T cells enriched from blood (not recorded which). The origin of the receptors is a woman aged 45-65 years with acute COVID-19.

V gene TRBV30 combines with J gene TRBJ2-4; possibly TRBD1 for D (6 bases). CDR1 is GTSNPN and CDR2 is SVGIG in the germline V gene (reference sequence). CDR3 length: 13 residues. V shed 4 bases and J shed 10 bases, with 17 bases lying between them. The CDR3 here is CAWTSRTDGIQYF. CDR3 DNA sequence: TGTGCCTGGACTTCCCGGACAGACGGGATTCAGTACTTC.

The chain recombines TRBV6-5 with TRBJ1-4; D call uncertain. CDR3 length equals 15 residues. Germline V gene sequence: CDR1 MNHEY, CDR2 SVGAGI. V lost 7 bases and J lost 0, with 12 bases in between. Written as DNA, the CDR3 is TGTGCCAGCATGGATGGAGGAGCAACTAATGAAAAACTGTTTTTT. Translating it yields CASMDGGATNEKLFF.

The chain combines TRBV10-3 with TRBJ2-3; 9 bases agree with TRBD2. The trim removed 4 bases at V and 0 bases at J, leaving 17 bases unmatched. Germline loops: CDR1 ENHRY, CDR2 SYGVKD. The CDR3 has 20 amino acids. The CDR3 protein is CAISGGPNAGGFSSTDTQYF. CDR3 in DNA: TGTGCCATCAGTGGGGGCCCCAACGCGGGGGGGTTCTCTAGCACAGATACGCAGTATTTT.

This chain joins TRBV11-3 and TRBJ2-3, with TRBD1 identical over 7 bases. The V and J ends lost 5 bases and 0 bases, in that order; junction bases with no gene match: 14. This CDR3 has 18 residues. Germline values: CDR1 SGHNT, CDR2 YENEEA. As DNA, the CDR3 is TGTGCCAGCAGCCAAGGGACAGCCCACCTGGGGAGCACAGATACGCAGTATTTT. Translation: CASSQGTAHLGSTDTQYF.

V is TRBV24-1 and J is TRBJ2-2; D might be TRBD1 (5 bases). There are 16 residues in the CDR3. V shed 4 bases and J shed 2 bases, with 13 bases lying between them. Looked up from germline, CDR1 is KGHDR and CDR2 is SFDVKD. The CDR3 loop reads CATSESGMGNTGELFF. CDR3 nucleotides: TGTGCCACCAGTGAATCAGGGATGGGTAACACCGGGGAGCTGTTTTTT.